The clone carrying this T cell receptor (beta chain) was observed a single time. Its antigen is not known. Both intraepithelial and lamina propria lymphocytes were released by processing graft tissue. Unmatched junction bases numbered 2, after V lost 0 bases and J lost 1 base. The germline gives CDR1 SGHAT, CDR2 FQNNGV. The CDR3 covers 16 residues. The assay was immunoSEQ multiplex PCR, and TCRdb's table has in-frame clones only and misses some. The table has approximately 12,000 clones, roughly 79% seen once. This specimen comes from a study of graft-versus-host responses after intestinal transplantation. Findings and caveats of the study: Clonal ratios of graft-versus-host to host-versus-graft in allografts were high for patients exhibiting graft-donor T cell macrochimerism. With peak circulating GvH clone levels came an association with early post-transplant HvG declines.

The source of this sequence is a human patient who received an intestinal transplant, so some T cells may come from the graft donor. Source: ileum tissue, taken 23 days after intestinal transplant. The genes are TRBV11-2 and TRBJ2-1; the match to TRBD2 covers 8 bases. CDR3 in amino acids: CASSLEGGRSYNEQFF. The CDR3 region has the DNA TGTGCCAGCAGCTTAGAGGGCGGGAGGTCCTACAATGAGCAGTTCTTC.